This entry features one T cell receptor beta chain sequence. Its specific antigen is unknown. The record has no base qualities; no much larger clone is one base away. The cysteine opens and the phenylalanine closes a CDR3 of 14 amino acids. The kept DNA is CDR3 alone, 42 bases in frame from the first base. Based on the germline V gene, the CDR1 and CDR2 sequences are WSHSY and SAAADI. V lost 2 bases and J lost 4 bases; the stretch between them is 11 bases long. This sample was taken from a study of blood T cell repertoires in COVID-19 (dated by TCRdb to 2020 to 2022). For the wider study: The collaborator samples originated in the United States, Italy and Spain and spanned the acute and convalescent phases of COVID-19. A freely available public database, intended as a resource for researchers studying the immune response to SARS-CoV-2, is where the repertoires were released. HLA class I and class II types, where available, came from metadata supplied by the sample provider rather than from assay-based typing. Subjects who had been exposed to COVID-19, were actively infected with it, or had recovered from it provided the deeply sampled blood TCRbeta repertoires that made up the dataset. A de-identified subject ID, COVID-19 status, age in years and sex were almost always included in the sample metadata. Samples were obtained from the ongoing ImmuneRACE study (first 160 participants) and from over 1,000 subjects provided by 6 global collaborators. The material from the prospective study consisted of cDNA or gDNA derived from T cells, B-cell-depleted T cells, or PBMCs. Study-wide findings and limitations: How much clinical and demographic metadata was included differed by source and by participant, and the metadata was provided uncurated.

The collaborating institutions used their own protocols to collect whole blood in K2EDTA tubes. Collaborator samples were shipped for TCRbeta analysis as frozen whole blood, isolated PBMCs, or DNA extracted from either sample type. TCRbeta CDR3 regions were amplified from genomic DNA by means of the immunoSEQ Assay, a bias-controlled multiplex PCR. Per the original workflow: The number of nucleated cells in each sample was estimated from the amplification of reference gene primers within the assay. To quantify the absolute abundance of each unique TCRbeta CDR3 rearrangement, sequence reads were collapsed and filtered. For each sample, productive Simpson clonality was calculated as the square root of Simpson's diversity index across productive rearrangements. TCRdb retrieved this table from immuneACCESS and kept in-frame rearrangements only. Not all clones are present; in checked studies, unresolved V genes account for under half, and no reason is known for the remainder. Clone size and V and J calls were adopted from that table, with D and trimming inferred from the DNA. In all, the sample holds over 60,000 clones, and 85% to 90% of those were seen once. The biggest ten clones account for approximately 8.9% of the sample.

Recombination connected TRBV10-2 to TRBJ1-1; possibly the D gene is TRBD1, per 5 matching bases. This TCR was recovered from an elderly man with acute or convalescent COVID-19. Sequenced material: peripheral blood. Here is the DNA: TGCGCCAGCAGTGAGAATACGGGGGGCACTGAAGCTTTCTTT. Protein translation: CASSENTGGTEAFF.